The table lists the clone carrying this TCR beta chain with a count of one. Its antigen is undetermined. This CDR3 spans 15 amino acids. Between the trimmed V and J ends, which lost 0 bases and 0 bases, there was a span of 9 bases. Germline V gene lookup returns CDR1 DFQATT and CDR2 SNEGSKA (reference sequence). Sequencing libraries for TCR beta were prepared with iRepertoire HTBI primers and Arm-PCR of CDR3 regions. Per the original data handling: Among the samples, around 61 TRBV and 14 to 15 TRBJ segments were identified. TCRdb re-analysed the multiplex PCR reads in MiXCR, keeping a single row per CDR3 protein. The V and J calls here are based on TCRdb, not the publication. Of under 250,000 distinct CDR3 sequences listed, 20% are singletons. These data come from a study of regulatory T cells in long-lasting Graves disease. Study findings and constraints: Favoring TRBV28, TRBJ1-2 and TRBJ2-5 was a feature seen in persistent disease. Persistent Graves' patients showed less TCR diversity than newly diagnosed patients showed.

Time point denoted: newly diagnosed GD, antithyroid drugs for less than 3 months. RNA isolated from PBMCs was used to make the TCR library. Sequencing used peripheral blood mononuclear cells (PBMCs), obtained at new diagnosis, from a patient treated with antithyroid drugs. The V call is TRBV20-1, the J call TRBJ2-4, with D tentatively TRBD1 (6 bases). This sequence originates from a female donor with Graves disease. The CDR3 here is CSAREDSLAKNIQYF. The CDR3 coding sequence is TGCAGTGCTAGAGAGGACAGCCTAGCCAAAAACATTCAGTACTTC.